This T cell receptor (beta chain) was profiled in a study of T cell repertoires in cytomegalovirus infection. Study overall: An indication of both CMV infection and matching HLA type came from public TCR beta signatures.

Trimming took 8 bases from V and 8 from J, leaving 9 bases between them. The CDR3 totals 11 residues. The germline V gene encodes CDR1 SNHLY and CDR2 FYNNEI. In TCRdb, the reads were re-called with MiXCR into one record per CDR3 protein. The table includes 200,000 to 250,000 distinct CDR3 sequences, 6.5% detected once. This clonotype has at least ten counts. Sequencing was carried out using PBMCs. The chain carries TRBV2 and TRBJ1-4; a weak D match, TRBD1 (5 bases). This TCR came from a human donor in good health (CMV status not recorded). Some clones in this sample may be carry-over from other donors' samples. CDR3 protein: CASLGVEKLFF. The CDR3 DNA reads as TGTGCCAGCCTGGGGGTGGAAAAACTGTTTTTT.